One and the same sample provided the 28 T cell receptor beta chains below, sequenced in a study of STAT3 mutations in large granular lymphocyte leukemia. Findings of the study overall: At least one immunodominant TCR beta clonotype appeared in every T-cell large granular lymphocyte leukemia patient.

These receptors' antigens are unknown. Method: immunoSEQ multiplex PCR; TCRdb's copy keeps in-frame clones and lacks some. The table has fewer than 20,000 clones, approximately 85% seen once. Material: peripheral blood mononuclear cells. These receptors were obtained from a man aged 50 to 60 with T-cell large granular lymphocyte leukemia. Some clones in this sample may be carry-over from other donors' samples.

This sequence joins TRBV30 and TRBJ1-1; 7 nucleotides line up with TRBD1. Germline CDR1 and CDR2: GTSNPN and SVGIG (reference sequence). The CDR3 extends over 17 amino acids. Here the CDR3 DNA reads TGTGGAGGTTTGGGCAGGGGGGGGGATTATATGAACACTGAAGCTTTCTTT. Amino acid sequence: CGGLGRGGDYMNTEAFF.

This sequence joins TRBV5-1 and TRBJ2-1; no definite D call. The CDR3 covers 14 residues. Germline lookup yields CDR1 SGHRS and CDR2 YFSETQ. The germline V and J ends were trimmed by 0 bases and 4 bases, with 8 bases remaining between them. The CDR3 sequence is CASSLDASYNEQFF. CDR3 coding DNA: TGCGCCAGCAGCTTGGATGCAAGTTACAATGAGCAGTTCTTC.

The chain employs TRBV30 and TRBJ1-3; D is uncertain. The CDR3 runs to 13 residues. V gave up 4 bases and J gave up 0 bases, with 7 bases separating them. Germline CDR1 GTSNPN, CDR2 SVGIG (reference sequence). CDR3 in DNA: TGTGCCTGGACAGAATTCTCTGGAAACACCATATATTTT. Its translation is CAWTEFSGNTIYF. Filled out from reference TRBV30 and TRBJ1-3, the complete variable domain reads SQTIHQWPATLVQPVGSPLSLECTVEGTSNPNLYWYRQAAGRGLQLLFYSVGIGQISSEVPQNLSASRPQDRQFILSSKKLLLSDSGFYLCAWTEFSGNTIYFGEGSWLTVV.

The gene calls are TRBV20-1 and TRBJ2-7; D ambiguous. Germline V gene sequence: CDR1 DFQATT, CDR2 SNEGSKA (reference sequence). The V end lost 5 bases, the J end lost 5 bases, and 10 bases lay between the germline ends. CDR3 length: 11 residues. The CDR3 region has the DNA TGCAGTGCTCCGTTGTCCCACGAGCAGTACTTC. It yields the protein CSAPLSHEQYF.

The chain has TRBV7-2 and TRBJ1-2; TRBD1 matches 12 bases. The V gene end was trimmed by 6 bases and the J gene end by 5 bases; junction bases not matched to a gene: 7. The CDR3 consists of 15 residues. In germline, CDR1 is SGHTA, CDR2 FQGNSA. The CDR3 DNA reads TGTGCCAGCAGGGGACAGGGGGCGCTGGCGTATGGCTACACCTTC. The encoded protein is CASRGQGALAYGYTF.

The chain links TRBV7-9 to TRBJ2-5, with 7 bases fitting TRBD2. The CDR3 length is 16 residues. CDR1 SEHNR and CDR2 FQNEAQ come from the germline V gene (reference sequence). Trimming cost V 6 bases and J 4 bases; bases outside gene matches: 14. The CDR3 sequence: CASSLRLAGAGETQYF. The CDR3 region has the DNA TGTGCCAGCAGTTTGCGCCTTGCGGGAGCGGGAGAGACCCAGTACTTC.

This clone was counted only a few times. This CDR3 reads CASSWGQGDYGYTF. The CDR3 DNA reads as TGTGCCAGCAGTTGGGGACAGGGTGACTATGGCTACACCTTC. This sequence joins TRBV6-5 and TRBJ1-2; 9 bases line up with TRBD1. The germline gives CDR1 MNHEY, CDR2 SVGAGI. The V gene end was trimmed by 4 bases and the J gene end by 3 bases; junction bases not matched to a gene: 3. This CDR3 has 14 residues.

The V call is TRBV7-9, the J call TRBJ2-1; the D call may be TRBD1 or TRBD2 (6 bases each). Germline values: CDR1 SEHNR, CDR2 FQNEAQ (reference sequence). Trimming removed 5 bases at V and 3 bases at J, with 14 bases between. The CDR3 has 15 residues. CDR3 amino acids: CASSTLRGVYNEQFF. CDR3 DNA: TGTGCCAGCAGCACCCTAAGGGGGGTCTACAATGAGCAGTTCTTC.

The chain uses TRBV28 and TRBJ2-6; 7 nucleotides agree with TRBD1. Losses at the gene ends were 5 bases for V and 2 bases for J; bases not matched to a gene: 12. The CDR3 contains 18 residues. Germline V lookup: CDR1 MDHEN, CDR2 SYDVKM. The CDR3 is CASSRYGTGAAGANVLTF. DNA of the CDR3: TGTGCCAGCAGTCGATACGGAACAGGGGCTGCTGGGGCCAACGTCCTGACTTTC.

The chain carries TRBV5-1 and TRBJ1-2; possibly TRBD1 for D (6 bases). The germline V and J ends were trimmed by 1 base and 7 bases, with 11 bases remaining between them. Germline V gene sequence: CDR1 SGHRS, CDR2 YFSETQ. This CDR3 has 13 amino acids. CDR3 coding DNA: TGCGCCAGCAGCTTGCAGTCGGGGGCTGGCTACACCTTC. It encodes CASSLQSGAGYTF.

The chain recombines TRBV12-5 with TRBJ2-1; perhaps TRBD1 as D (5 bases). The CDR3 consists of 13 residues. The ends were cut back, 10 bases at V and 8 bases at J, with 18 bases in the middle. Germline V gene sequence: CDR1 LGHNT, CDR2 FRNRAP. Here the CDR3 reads CAKLGHRSDEQFF. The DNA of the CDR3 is TGTGCTAAGTTGGGCCACAGGTCCGATGAGCAGTTCTTC.

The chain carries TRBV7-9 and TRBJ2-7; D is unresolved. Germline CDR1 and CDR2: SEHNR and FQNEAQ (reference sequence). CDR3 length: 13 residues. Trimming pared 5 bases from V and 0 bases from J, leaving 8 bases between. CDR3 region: CASSRAASYEQYF. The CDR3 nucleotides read TGTGCCAGCAGCCGGGCTGCCTCCTACGAGCAGTACTTC.

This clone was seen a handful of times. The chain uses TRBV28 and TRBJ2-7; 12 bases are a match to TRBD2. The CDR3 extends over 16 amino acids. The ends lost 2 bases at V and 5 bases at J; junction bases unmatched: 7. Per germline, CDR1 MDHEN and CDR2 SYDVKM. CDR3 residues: CASSLPLTSGSHEQYF. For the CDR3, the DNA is TGTGCCAGCAGTTTACCGCTGACTAGCGGGAGTCACGAGCAGTACTTC. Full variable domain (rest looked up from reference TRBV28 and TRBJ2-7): DVKVTQSSRYLVKRTGEKVFLECVQDMDHENMFWYRQDPGLGLRLIYFSYDVKMKEKGDIPEGYSVSREKKERFSLILESASTNQTSMYLCASSLPLTSGSHEQYFGPGTRLTVT.

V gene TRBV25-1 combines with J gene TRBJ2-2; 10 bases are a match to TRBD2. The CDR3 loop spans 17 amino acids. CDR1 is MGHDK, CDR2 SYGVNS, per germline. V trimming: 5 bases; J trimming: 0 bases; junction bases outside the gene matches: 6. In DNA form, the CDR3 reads TGTGCCAGCAGTTCACGACTAGCGGGCCCGAACACCGGGGAGCTGTTTTTT. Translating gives CASSSRLAGPNTGELFF.

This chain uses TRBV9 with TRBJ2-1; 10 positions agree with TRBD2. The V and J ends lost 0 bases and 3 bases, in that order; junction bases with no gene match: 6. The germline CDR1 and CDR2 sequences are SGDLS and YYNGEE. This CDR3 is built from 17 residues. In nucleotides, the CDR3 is TGTGCCAGCAGCGTAGAGGGAGTAGCGGGAGGCTACAATGAGCAGTTCTTC. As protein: CASSVEGVAGGYNEQFF.

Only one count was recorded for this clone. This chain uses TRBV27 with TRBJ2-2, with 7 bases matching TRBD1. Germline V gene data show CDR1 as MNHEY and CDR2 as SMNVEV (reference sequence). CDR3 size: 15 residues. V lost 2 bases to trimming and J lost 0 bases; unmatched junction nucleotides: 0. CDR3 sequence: CASSLQGANTGELFF. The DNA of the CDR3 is TGTGCCAGCAGTTTACAGGGGGCGAACACCGGGGAGCTGTTTTTT.

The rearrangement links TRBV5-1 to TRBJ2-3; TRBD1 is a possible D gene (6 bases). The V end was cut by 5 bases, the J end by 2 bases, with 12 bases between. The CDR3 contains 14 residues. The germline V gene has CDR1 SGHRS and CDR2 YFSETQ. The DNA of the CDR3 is TGCGCCAGCAGAAGGACAGAGGACACAGATACGCAGTATTTT. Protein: CASRRTEDTDTQYF.

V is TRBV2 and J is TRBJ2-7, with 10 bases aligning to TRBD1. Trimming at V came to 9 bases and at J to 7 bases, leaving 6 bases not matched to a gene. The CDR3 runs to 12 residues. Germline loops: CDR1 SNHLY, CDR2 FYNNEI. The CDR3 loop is CASRGQGGEQYF. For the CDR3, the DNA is TGTGCCAGTAGAGGACAGGGGGGTGAGCAGTACTTC.

The CDR3 DNA is TGTGCCAGCAGTGAAGGCCAGGGGGCTGATGGCTACACCTTC. It specifies CASSEGQGADGYTF. The gene calls are TRBV2 and TRBJ1-2; TRBD1 aligns across 8 bases. The ends lost 1 base at V and 6 bases at J; junction bases unmatched: 4. From germline, CDR1 is SNHLY and CDR2 FYNNEI. CDR3 size: 14 residues.

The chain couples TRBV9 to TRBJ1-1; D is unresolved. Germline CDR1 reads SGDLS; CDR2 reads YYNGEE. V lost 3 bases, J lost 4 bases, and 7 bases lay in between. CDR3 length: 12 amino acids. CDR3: CASSGVATEAFF. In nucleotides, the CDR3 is TGTGCCAGCAGCGGAGTTGCCACTGAAGCTTTCTTT. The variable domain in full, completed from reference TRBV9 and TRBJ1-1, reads DSGVTQTPKHLITATGQRVTLRCSPRSGDLSVYWYQQSLDQGLQFLIQYYNGEERAKGNILERFSAQQFPDLHSELNLSSLELGDSALYFCASSGVATEAFFGQGTRLTVV.

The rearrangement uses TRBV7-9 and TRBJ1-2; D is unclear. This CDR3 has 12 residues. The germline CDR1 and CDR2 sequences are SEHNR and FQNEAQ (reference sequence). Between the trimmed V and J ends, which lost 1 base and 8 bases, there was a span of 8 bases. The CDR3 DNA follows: TGTGCCAGCAGCTTAGGGGCGGCCGGCTACACCTTC. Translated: CASSLGAAGYTF.

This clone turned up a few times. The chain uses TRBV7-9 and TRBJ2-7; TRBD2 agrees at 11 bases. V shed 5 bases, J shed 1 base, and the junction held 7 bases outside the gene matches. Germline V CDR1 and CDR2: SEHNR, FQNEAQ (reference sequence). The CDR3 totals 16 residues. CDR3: CASSTPLAGGSYEQYF. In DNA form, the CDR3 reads TGTGCCAGCAGCACCCCCCTAGCGGGGGGATCCTACGAGCAGTACTTC.

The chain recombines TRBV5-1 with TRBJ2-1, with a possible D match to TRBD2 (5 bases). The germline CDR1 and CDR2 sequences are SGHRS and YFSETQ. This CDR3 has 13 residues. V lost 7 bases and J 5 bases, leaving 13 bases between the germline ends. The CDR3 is CASVLANNNEQFF. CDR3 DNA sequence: TGCGCCAGCGTCCTAGCTAATAACAATGAGCAGTTCTTC.

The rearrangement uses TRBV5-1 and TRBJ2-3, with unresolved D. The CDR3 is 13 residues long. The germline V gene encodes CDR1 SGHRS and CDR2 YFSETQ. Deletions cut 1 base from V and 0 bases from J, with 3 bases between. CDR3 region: CASSLTSTDTQYF. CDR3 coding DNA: TGCGCCAGCAGCTTGACTAGCACAGATACGCAGTATTTT.

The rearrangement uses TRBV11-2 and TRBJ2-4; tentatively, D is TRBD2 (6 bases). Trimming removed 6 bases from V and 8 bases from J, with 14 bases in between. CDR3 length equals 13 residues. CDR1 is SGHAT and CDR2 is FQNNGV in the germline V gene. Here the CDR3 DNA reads TGTGCCAGCAGGGGTCGGGGGAGAGACATTCAGTACTTC. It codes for CASRGRGRDIQYF.

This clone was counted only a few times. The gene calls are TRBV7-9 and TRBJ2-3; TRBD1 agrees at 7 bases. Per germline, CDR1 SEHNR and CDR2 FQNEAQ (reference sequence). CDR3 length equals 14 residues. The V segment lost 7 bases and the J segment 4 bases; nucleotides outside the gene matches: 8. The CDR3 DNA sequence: TGTGCCAGCAACCGACAGGGACGCTCAGATACGCAGTATTTT. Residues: CASNRQGRSDTQYF.

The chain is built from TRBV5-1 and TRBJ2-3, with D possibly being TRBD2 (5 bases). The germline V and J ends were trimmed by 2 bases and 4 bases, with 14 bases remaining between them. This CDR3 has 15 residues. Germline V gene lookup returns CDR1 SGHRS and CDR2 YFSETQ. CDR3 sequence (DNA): TGCGCCAGCAGCTTTAACGGAAGAGGGTCAGATACGCAGTATTTT. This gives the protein CASSFNGRGSDTQYF.

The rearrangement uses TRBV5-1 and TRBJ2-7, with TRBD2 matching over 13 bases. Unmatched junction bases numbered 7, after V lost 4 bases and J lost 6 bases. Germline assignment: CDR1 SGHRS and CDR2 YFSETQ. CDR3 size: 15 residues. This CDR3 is CASSPGTSGVREQYF. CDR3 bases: TGCGCCAGCAGCCCCGGGACTAGCGGGGTGCGCGAGCAGTACTTC.